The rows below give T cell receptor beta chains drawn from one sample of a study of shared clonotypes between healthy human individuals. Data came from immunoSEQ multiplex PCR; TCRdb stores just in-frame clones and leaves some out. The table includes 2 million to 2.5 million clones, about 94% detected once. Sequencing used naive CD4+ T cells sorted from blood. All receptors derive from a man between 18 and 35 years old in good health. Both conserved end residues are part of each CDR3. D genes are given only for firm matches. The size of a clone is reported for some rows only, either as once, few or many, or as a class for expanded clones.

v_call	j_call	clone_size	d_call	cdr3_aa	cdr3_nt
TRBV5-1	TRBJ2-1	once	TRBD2	CASSLARASGGRFDEQFF	TGCGCCAGCAGCTTGGCCAGGGCTAGCGGGGGGCGCTTCGATGAGCAGTTCTTC
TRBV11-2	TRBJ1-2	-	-	CASSFLYDRSYTF	TGTGCCAGCAGCTTCTTATACGACCGCTCGTACACCTTC
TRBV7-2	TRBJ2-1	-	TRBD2	CASSRVRGGNNEQFF	TGTGCCAGCAGCCGAGTGCGGGGGGGGAACAATGAGCAGTTCTTC
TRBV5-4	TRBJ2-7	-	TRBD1	CASSSRDRGAYEQYF	TGTGCCAGCAGCTCCCGGGACAGGGGGGCCTACGAGCAGTACTTC
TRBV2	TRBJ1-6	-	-	CASSAQSSYNSPLHF	TGTGCCAGCAGCGCTCAGAGCTCCTATAATTCACCCCTCCACTTT
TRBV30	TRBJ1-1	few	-	CAWSMGGNTEAFF	TGTGCCTGGAGTATGGGGGGAAACACTGAAGCTTTCTTT
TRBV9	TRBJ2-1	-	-	CASSVVPRSWQGGNEQFF	TGTGCCAGCAGCGTAGTTCCGAGGAGTTGGCAGGGGGGGAATGAGCAGTTCTTC
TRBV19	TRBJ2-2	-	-	CASDGGWAGELFF	TGTGCATCGGACGGAGGTTGGGCGGGGGAGCTGTTTTTT
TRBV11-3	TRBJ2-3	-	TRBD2	CASSQPGGVTDTQYF	TGTGCCAGCAGCCAACCGGGGGGGGTCACAGATACGCAGTATTTT
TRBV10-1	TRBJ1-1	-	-	CASSEQANTEAFF	TGCGCCAGCAGTGAACAGGCCAACACTGAAGCTTTCTTT
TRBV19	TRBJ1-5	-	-	CASSTAGGAGQPQHF	TGTGCCAGTAGTACCGCTGGGGGGGCGGGTCAGCCCCAGCATTTT
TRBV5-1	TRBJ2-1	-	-	CASSLFQRTYNEQFF	TGCGCCAGCAGCTTATTCCAGCGGACCTACAATGAGCAGTTCTTC
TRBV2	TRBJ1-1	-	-	CASRVDIRQLGNTEAFF	TGTGCCAGCAGAGTAGACATCAGACAACTTGGGAACACTGAAGCTTTCTTT
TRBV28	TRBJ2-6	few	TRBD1	CASRRDSSGANVLTF	TGTGCCAGCAGACGGGACAGCTCTGGGGCCAACGTCCTGACTTTC
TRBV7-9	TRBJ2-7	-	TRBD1	CASSFPGTVYEQYF	TGTGCCAGCAGCTTCCCCGGGACAGTCTACGAGCAGTACTTC
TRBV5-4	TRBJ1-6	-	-	CASSLEGRANSPLHF	TGTGCCAGCAGCTTGGAAGGCAGAGCGAATTCACCCCTCCACTTT
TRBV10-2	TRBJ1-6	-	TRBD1	CASRLGTENSPLHF	TGCGCCAGCAGACTCGGGACAGAGAATTCACCCCTCCACTTT
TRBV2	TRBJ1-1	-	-	CASRIQGFTEAFF	TGTGCCAGCAGGATCCAGGGTTTCACTGAAGCTTTCTTT
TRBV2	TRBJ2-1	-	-	CASSETSPKQFF	TGTGCCAGCAGTGAAACTAGCCCGAAGCAGTTCTTC
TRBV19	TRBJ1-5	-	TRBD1	CASSLDRGDQPQHF	TGTGCCAGTAGCCTTGACAGGGGGGATCAGCCCCAGCATTTT
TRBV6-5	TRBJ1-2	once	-	CASRRSSTYGYTF	TGTGCCAGTCGCCGTTCAAGCACCTATGGCTACACCTTC
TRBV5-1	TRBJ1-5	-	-	CASSLSGDSNQPQHF	TGCGCCAGCAGCTTGTCAGGGGATAGCAATCAGCCCCAGCATTTT
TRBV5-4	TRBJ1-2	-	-	CASSMGGANYGYTF	TGTGCCAGCAGCATGGGGGGAGCTAACTATGGCTACACCTTC
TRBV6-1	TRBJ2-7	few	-	CASSDPGSSYEQYF	TGTGCCAGCAGTGATCCCGGGAGCTCCTACGAGCAGTACTTC
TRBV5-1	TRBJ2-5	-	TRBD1	CASSFLPGQGLETQYF	TGCGCCAGCAGCTTCCTACCGGGACAGGGTTTAGAGACCCAGTACTTC
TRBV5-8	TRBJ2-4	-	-	CASSPPSSWNIQYF	TGTGCCAGCAGCCCCCCGTCCTCGTGGAACATTCAGTACTTC
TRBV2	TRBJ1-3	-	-	CASSEARTAGNTIYF	TGTGCCAGCAGTGAAGCTAGGACAGCTGGAAACACCATATATTTT
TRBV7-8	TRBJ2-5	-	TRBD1	CASRLQGALNLETQYF	TGTGCCAGCAGATTACAGGGGGCCCTAAATCTTGAGACCCAGTACTTC
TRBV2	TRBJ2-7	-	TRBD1	CASLEPGQAYEQYF	TGTGCCAGCCTCGAACCGGGACAGGCCTACGAGCAGTACTTC
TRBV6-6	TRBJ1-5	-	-	CASSQGHKGQPQHF	TGTGCCAGCAGTCAGGGACATAAGGGACAGCCCCAGCATTTT
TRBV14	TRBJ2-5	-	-	CASSQKDRYQETQYF	TGTGCCAGCAGCCAAAAAGACAGGTACCAAGAGACCCAGTACTTC
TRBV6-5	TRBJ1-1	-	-	CASSHPGAGGTEAFF	TGTGCCAGCAGCCACCCCGGGGCCGGAGGGACTGAAGCTTTCTTT
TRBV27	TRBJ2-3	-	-	CASSLRTSSTDTQYF	TGTGCCAGCAGTTTACGTACTTCTAGCACAGATACGCAGTATTTT
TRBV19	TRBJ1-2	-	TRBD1	CASSKRDRDGYTF	TGTGCCAGTAGTAAACGGGACAGGGACGGCTACACCTTC
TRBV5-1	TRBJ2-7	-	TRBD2	CASSLSPSGQPYEQYF	TGCGCCAGCAGCTTGTCCCCTAGCGGACAACCCTACGAGCAGTACTTC
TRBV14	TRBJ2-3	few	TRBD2	CASSSLAGKTDTQYF	TGTGCCAGCAGCTCACTAGCGGGGAAAACAGATACGCAGTATTTT
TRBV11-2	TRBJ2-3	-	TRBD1	CASSGQEISTDTQYF	TGTGCCAGCAGCGGACAGGAGATAAGCACAGATACGCAGTATTTT
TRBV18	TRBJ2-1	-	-	CASSPPWKLGVGNEQFF	TGTGCCAGCTCACCACCGTGGAAACTGGGAGTGGGGAATGAGCAGTTCTTC
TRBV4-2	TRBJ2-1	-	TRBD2	CASSQDETSGGYEQFF	TGTGCCAGCAGCCAGGATGAGACTAGCGGGGGGTATGAGCAGTTCTTC
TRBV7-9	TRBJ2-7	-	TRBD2	CASSSSGGSYEQYF	TGTGCCAGCAGCTCTAGCGGGGGCTCCTACGAGCAGTACTTC
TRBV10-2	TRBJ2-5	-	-	CASSESRGAIGETQYF	TGCGCCAGCAGTGAGTCCAGGGGGGCCATAGGGGAGACCCAGTACTTC
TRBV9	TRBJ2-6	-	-	CASSFEAGAGANVLTF	TGTGCCAGCAGCTTCGAGGCGGGGGCAGGGGCCAACGTCCTGACTTTC